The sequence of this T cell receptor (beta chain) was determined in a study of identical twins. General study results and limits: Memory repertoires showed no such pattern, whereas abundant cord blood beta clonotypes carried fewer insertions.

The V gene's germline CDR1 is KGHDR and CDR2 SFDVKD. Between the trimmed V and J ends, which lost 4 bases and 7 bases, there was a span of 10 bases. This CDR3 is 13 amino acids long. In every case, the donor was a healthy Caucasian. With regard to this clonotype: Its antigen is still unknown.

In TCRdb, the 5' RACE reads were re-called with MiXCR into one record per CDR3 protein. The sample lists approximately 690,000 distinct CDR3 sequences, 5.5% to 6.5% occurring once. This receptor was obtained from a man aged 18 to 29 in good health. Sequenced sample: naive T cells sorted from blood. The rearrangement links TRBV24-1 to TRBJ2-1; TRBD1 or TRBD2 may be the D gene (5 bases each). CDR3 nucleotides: TGTGCCACCAGTGACCCCGGGGCTAATGAGCAGTTCTTC. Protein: CATSDPGANEQFF.